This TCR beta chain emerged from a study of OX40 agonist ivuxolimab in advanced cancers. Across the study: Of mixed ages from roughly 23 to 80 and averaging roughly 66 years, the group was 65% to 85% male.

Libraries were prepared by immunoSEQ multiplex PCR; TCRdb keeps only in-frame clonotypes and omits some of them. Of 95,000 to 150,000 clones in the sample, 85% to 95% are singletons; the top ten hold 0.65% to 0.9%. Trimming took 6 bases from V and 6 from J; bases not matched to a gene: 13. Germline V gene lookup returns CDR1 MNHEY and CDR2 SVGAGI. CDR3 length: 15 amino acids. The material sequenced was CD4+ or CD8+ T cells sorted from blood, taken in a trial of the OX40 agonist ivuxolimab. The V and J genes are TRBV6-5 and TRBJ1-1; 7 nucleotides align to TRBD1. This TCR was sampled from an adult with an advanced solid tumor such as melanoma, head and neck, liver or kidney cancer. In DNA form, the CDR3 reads TGTGCCAGCAGGACTTTCGACAGGGATGGTTCTGAAGCTTTCTTT. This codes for CASRTFDRDGSEAFF.